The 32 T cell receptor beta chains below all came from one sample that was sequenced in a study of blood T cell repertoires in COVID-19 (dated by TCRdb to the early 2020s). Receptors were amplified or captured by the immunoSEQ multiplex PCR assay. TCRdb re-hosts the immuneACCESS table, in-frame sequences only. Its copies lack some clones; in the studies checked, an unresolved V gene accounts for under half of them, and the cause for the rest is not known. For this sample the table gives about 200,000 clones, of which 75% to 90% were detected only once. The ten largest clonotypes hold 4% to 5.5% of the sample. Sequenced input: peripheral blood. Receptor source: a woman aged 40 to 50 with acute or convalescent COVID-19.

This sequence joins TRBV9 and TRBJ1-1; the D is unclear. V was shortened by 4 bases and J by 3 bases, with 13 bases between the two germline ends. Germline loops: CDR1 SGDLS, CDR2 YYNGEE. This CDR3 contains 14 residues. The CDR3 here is CASSRERVDTEAFF. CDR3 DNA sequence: TGTGCCAGCAGCCGCGAGAGGGTGGACACTGAAGCTTTCTTT. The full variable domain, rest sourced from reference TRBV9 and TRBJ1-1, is DSGVTQTPKHLITATGQRVTLRCSPRSGDLSVYWYQQSLDQGLQFLIQYYNGEERAKGNILERFSAQQFPDLHSELNLSSLELGDSALYFCASSRERVDTEAFFGQGTRLTVV.

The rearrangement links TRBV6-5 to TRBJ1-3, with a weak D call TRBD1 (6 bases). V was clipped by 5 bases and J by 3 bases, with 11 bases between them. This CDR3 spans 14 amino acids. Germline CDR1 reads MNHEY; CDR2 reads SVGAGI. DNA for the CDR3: TGTGCCAGCAGTCCTCAGGGGAATGGAAACACCATATATTTT. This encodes CASSPQGNGNTIYF.

CDR3 region: CASSQVGGPQTNEKLFF. The CDR3 DNA sequence: TGCGCCAGCAGCCAGGTCGGAGGGCCTCAGACTAATGAAAAACTGTTTTTT. This chain joins TRBV4-1 and TRBJ1-4, with D unresolved. Trimming stripped 3 bases from V and 2 bases from J, with 16 bases between. The CDR3 totals 17 residues. Germline V gene lookup returns CDR1 MGHRA and CDR2 YSYEKL.

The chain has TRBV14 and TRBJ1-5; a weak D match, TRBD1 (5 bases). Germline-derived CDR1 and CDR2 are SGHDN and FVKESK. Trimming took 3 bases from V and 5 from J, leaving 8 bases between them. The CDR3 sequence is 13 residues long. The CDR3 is CASSHEQDQPQHF. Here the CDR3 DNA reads TGTGCCAGCAGCCATGAACAGGATCAGCCCCAGCATTTT.

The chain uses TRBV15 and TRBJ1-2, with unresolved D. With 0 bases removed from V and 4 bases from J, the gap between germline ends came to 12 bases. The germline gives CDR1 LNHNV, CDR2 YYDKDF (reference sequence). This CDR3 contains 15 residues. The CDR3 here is CATSRDTVGLYGYTF. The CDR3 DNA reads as TGTGCCACCAGCAGAGATACAGTGGGCCTCTATGGCTACACCTTC. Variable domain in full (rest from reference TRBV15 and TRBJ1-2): DAMVIQNPRYQVTQFGKPVTLSCSQTLNHNVMYWYQQKSSQAPKLLFHYYDKDFNNEADTPDNFQSRRPNTSFCFLDIRSPGLGDTAMYLCATSRDTVGLYGYTFGSGTRLTVV.

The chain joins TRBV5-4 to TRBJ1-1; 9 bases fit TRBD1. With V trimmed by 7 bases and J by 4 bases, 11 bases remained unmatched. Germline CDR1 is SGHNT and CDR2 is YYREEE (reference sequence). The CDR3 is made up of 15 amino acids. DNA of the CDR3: TGTGCCAGCGGGGTGGATGGACAGGGGACCACTGAAGCTTTCTTT. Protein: CASGVDGQGTTEAFF.

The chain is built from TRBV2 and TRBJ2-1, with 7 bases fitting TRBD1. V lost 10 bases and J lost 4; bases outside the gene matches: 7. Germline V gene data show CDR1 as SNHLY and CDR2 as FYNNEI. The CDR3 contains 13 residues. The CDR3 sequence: CATTGQQYNEQFF. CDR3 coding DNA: TGTGCCACCACGGGACAGCAGTACAATGAGCAGTTCTTC.

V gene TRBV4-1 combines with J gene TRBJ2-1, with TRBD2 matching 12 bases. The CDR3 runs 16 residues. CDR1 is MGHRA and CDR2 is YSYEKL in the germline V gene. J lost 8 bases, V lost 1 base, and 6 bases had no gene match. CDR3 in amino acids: CASSQGPLAGGYEQFF. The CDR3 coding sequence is TGCGCCAGCAGCCAAGGTCCTCTAGCGGGGGGGTATGAGCAGTTCTTC.

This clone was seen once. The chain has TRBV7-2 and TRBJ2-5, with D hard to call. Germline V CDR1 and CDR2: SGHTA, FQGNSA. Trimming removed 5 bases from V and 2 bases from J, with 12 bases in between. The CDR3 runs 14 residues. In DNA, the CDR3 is TGTGCCAGCAGCCCACACCCCTTTCAAGAGACCCAGTACTTC. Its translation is CASSPHPFQETQYF.

CDR3 sequence (DNA): TGTGCCAGCACATGGCCGAACACCGGGGAGCTGTTTTTT. As protein: CASTWPNTGELFF. The chain couples TRBV2 to TRBJ2-2; D unresolved. CDR3 length: 13 residues. The V gene's germline CDR1 is SNHLY and CDR2 FYNNEI. V lost 7 bases and J 0 bases, leaving 6 bases between the germline ends.

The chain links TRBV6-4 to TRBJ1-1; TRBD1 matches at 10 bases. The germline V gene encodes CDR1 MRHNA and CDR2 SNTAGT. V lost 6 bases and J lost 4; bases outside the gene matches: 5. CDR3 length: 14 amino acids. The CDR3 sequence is CASRSRDRGTEAFF. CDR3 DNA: TGTGCCAGCAGATCCCGGGACAGGGGCACTGAAGCTTTCTTT.

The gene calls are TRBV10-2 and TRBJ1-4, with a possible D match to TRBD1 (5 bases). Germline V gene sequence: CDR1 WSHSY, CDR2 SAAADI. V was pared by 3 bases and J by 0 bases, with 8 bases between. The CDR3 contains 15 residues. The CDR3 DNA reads TGCGCCAGCAGTGAAACGGGGGCAACTAATGAAAAACTGTTTTTT. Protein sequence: CASSETGATNEKLFF.

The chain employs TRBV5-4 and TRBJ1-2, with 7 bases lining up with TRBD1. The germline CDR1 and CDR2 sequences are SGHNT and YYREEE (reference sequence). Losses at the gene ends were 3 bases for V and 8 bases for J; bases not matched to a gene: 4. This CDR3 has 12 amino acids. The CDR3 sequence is CASSSYRGGYTF. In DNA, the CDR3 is TGTGCCAGCAGCTCGTACAGGGGCGGCTACACCTTC. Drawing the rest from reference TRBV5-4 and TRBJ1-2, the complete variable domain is ETGVTQSPTHLIKTRGQQVTLRCSSQSGHNTVSWYQQALGQGPQFIFQYYREEENGRGNFPPRFSGLQFPNYSSELNVNALELDDSALYLCASSSYRGGYTFGSGTRLTVV.

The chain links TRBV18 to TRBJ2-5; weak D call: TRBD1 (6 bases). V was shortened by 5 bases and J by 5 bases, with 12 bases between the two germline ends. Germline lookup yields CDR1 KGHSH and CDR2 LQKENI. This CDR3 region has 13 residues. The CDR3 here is CASSVLRGETQYF. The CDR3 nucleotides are TGTGCCAGCTCAGTTCTCAGGGGTGAGACCCAGTACTTC.

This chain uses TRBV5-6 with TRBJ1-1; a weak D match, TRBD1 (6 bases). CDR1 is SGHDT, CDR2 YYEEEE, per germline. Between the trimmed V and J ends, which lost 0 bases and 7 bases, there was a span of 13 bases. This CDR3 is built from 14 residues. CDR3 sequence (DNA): TGTGCCAGCAGCTTGGGGACAGTTTGGGGTGAAGCTTTCTTT. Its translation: CASSLGTVWGEAFF.

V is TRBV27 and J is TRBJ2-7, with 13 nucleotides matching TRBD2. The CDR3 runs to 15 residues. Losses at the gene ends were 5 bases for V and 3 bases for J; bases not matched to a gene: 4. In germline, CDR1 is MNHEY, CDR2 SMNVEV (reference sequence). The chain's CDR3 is CASSRTSGGLYEQYV. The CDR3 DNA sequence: TGTGCCAGCAGTCGGACTAGCGGGGGACTCTACGAGCAGTACGTC.

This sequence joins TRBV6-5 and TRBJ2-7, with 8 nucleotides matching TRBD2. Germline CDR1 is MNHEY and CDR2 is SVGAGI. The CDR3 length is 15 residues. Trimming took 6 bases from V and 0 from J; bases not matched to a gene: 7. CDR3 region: CASSRGGVSSYEQYV. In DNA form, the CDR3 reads TGTGCCAGCAGCCGGGGGGGGGTCAGCTCCTACGAGCAGTACGTC.

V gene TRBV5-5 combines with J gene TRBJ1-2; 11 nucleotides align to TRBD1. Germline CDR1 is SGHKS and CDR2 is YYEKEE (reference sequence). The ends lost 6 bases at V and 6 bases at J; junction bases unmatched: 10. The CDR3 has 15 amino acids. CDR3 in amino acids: CASIRTGGAAHGYTF. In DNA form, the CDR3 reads TGTGCCAGCATCCGGACAGGGGGCGCGGCTCATGGCTACACCTTC.

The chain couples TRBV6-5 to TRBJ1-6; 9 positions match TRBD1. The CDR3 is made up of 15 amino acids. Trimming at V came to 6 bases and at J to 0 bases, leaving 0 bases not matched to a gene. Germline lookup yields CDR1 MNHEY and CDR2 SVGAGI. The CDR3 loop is CASRGQGSYNSPLHF. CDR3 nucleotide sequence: TGTGCCAGCAGGGGACAGGGCTCCTATAATTCACCCCTCCACTTT.

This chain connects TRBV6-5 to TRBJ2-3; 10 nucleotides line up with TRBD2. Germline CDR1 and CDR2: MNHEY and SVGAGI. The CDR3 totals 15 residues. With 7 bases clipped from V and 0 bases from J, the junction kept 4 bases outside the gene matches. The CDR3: CASKKAGGSTDTQYF. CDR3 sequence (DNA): TGTGCCAGCAAAAAAGCGGGGGGGAGCACAGATACGCAGTATTTT.

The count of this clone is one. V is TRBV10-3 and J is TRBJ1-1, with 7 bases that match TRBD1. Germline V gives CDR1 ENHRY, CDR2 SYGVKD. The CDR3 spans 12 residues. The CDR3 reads CAVQGMNTEAFF. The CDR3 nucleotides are TGTGCTGTACAGGGGATGAACACTGAAGCTTTCTTT.

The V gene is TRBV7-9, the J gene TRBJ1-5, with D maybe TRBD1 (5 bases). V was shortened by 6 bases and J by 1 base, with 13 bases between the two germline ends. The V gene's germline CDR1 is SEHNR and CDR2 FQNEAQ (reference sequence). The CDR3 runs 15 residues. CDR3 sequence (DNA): TGTGCCAGCAGTCCCGCGGGGGGGAGCAATCAGCCCCAGCATTTT. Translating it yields CASSPAGGSNQPQHF. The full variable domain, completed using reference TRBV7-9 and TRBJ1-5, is DTGVSQNPRHKITKRGQNVTFRCDPISEHNRLYWYRQTLGQGPEFLTYFQNEAQLEKSRLLSDRFSAERPKGSFSTLEIQRTEQGDSAMYLCASSPAGGSNQPQHFGDGTRLSIL.

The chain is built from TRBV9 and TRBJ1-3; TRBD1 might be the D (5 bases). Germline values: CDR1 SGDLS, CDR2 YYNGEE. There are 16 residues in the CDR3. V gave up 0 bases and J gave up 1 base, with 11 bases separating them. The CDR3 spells CASSVGAGRSGNTIYF. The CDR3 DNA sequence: TGTGCCAGCAGCGTAGGGGCAGGGAGGTCTGGAAACACCATATATTTT.

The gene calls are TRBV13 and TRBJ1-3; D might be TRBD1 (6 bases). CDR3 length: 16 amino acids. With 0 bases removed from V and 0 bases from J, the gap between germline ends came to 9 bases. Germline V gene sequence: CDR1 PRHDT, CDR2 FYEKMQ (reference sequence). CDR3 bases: TGTGCCAGCAGCTTAGGACAGGGAATCTCTGGAAACACCATATATTTT. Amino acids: CASSLGQGISGNTIYF.

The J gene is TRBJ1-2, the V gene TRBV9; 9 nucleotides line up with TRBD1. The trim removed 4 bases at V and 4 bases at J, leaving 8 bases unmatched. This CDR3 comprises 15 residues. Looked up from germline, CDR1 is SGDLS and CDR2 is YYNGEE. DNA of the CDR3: TGTGCCAGCAGCCCGAGACAGGGGGATCCCTATGGCTACACCTTC. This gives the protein CASSPRQGDPYGYTF.

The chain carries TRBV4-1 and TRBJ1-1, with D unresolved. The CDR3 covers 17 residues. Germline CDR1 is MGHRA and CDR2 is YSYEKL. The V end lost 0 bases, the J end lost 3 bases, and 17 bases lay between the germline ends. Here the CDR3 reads CASSQEWPGIGYTEAFF. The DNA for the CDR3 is TGCGCCAGCAGCCAAGAATGGCCCGGGATTGGTTACACTGAAGCTTTCTTT.

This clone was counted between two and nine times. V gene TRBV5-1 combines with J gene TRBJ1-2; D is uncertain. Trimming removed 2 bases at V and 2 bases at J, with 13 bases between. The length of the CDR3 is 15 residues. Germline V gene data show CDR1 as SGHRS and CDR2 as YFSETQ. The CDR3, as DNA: TGCGCCAGCAGCTTCCTACGGGGTTTAAACTATGGCTACACCTTC. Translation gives CASSFLRGLNYGYTF.

The CDR3 DNA reads as TGTGCCAGCAGTCAGCCAGGGTGGAATGAAGCTTTCTTT. It encodes CASSQPGWNEAFF. The chain employs TRBV6-5 and TRBJ1-1, with a possible D match to TRBD1 (5 bases). CDR1 and CDR2 from the germline V gene are MNHEY and SVGAGI. The V and J ends lost 5 bases and 7 bases respectively, with 14 bases between them. This CDR3 comprises 13 residues.

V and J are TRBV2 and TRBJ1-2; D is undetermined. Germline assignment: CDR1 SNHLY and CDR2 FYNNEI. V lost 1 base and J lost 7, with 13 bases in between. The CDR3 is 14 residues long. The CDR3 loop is CASSEEVRAGGYTF. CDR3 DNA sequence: TGTGCCAGCAGTGAAGAGGTTAGGGCGGGTGGCTACACCTTC. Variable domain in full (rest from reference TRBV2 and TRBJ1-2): EPEVTQTPSHQVTQMGQEVILRCVPISNHLYFYWYRQILGQKVEFLVSFYNNEISEKSEIFDDQFSVERPDGSNFTLKIRSTKLEDSAMYFCASSEEVRAGGYTFGSGTRLTVV.

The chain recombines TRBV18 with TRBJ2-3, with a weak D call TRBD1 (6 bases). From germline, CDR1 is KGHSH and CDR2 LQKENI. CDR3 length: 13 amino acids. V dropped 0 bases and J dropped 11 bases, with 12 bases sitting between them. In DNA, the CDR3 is TGTGCCAGCTCACCACCAAATAGGGACAAGCAGTATTTT. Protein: CASSPPNRDKQYF.

The CDR3 reads CASSLDFGSTEAFF. Here the CDR3 DNA reads TGTGCCAGCAGCTTAGATTTCGGTTCCACTGAAGCTTTCTTT. This chain joins TRBV11-2 and TRBJ1-1; no definite D call. The germline CDR1 and CDR2 sequences are SGHAT and FQNNGV. V lost 0 bases and J 4 bases, leaving 9 bases between the germline ends. The CDR3 runs to 14 residues.

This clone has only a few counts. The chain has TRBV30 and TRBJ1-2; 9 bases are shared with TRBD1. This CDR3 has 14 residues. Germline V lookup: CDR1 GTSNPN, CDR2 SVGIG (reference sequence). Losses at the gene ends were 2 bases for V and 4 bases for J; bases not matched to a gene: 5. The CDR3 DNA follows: TGTGCCTGGAGTCGGACAGGGGTTTCCTATGGCTACACCTTC. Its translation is CAWSRTGVSYGYTF.